The rows below give T cell receptor beta chains drawn from one sample of a study of T-cell reconstitution after alpha-beta-depleted transplantation in children. Each CDR3 protein is one row after TCRdb ran MiXCR on the PCR reads. The repertoire holds 280,000 or so distinct CDR3 sequences, with approximately 10% as singletons. This material consisted of peripheral blood, taken 180 days after TCRalphabeta/CD19-depleted stem cell transplant. Source of these receptors: a male patient between 2 and 10 years old who had a stem cell transplant for chronic granulomatous disease, so the T cells may come from the graft donor. Both conserved end residues are part of each CDR3. Each record gives: D gene, V gene, J gene, clone size, CDR3 DNA, CDR3 protein. D genes are given only for firm matches. Not every row has a clone size; where given, it reads once, few, many or a size class.

NA,TRBV7-9,TRBJ1-2,many,TGTGCCAGCAGCTTAGCAGGGTTTGACTATGGCTACACCTTC,CASSLAGFDYGYTF
TRBD1,TRBV12-3/TRBV12-4,TRBJ2-5,many,TGTGCCAGCAGTTTAGCGCGGAGGACAGGGGGGGGGCAAGAGACCCAGTACTTC,CASSLARRTGGGQETQYF
NA,TRBV5-1,TRBJ1-6,many,TGCGCCAGCAGCTTGGTTCCGAGAGTTAGCTCCTATAATTCACCCCTCCACTTT,CASSLVPRVSSYNSPLHF
TRBD1,TRBV18,TRBJ1-6,many,TGTGCCAGCTCACCACTCGACAGGGCCAATTCACCCCTCCACTTT,CASSPLDRANSPLHF
NA,TRBV28,TRBJ1-1,many,TGTGCCAGCAGTCCCCCGGGGAGAGGGATGAACACTGAAGCTTTCTTT,CASSPPGRGMNTEAFF
TRBD1,TRBV4-2,TRBJ2-3,many,TGTGCCAGCAGCCAGATCACAGGGGAAACAGATACGCAGTATTTT,CASSQITGETDTQYF
NA,TRBV6-4,TRBJ2-2,many,TGTGCCAGCAGTAGCGGGAACACCGGGGAGCTGTTTTTT,CASSSGNTGELFF
NA,TRBV5-6,TRBJ2-7,many,TGTGCCAGCAGCCCCCCCGCCCCGGGATTCCAACTCTACGAGCAGTACTTC,CASSPPAPGFQLYEQYF
NA,TRBV5-1,TRBJ2-2,many,TGCGCCAGCAGCTTTTCGGGGATCGACACCGGGGAGCTGTTTTTT,CASSFSGIDTGELFF
TRBD2,TRBV10-1,TRBJ2-3,many,TGCGCCAGCAGTGAGTCTTTAGGACTAGCGGGAGATGGAGATACGCAGTATTTT,CASSESLGLAGDGDTQYF
TRBD2,TRBV19,TRBJ2-4,few,TGTGCCAGTAGTATAACTAGCGGGGGGGCCAAAGCCAAAAACATTCAGTACTTC,CASSITSGGAKAKNIQYF
NA,TRBV5-1,TRBJ2-6,many,TGCGCCAGCAGCCCTAGGATCTCTGGGGCCAACGTCCTGACTTTC,CASSPRISGANVLTF
NA,TRBV3-1,TRBJ2-1,many,TGTGCCAGCAGCCAAGGCGGCGGTAAACGCAATGAGCAGTTCTTC,CASSQGGGKRNEQFF
NA,TRBV4-1,TRBJ2-2,many,TGCGCCAGCAGCCAAGATCACCGGGACAAGAACACCGGGGAGCTGTTTTTT,CASSQDHRDKNTGELFF
TRBD2,TRBV20-1,TRBJ2-3,many,TGCAGTGCTAGAGGCCGAATTATCCCGACTAGCGCAGATACGCAGTATTTT,CSARGRIIPTSADTQYF
NA,TRBV4-2,TRBJ2-1,many,TGTGCCAGCAGCCCAAGCCCAATTAGCGGTTCCTACAATGAGCAGTTCTTC,CASSPSPISGSYNEQFF
TRBD1,TRBV4-1,TRBJ2-7,few,TGCGCCAGCAGTGCCGACCGGGACAGTTCCTACGAGCAGTACTTC,CASSADRDSSYEQYF
TRBD1,TRBV7-2,TRBJ2-7,many,TGTGCCAGCAGCTTAGATGCCGGGACAGGGTTCCGCGAGCAGTACTTC,CASSLDAGTGFREQYF
NA,TRBV15,TRBJ2-3,many,TGTGCCACCAGCAGCCACGGGAGAATGTACGCAGATACGCAGTATTTT,CATSSHGRMYADTQYF
TRBD2,TRBV2,TRBJ2-2,NA,TGTGCCAGTCACGCGGGACTAGCCTTATACGGGGAGCTGTTTTTT,CASHAGLALYGELFF
NA,TRBV20-1,TRBJ2-6,many,TGCAGTGCCATCCGGGGGCCGGTGGGTGGGGCCAACGTCCTGACTTTC,CSAIRGPVGGANVLTF
NA,TRBV21-1,TRBJ2-5,many,TGTGCCAGCAGCAAAAGGGAGCGGGGGGAACTCAAAGAGACCCAGTACTTC,CASSKRERGELKETQYF
NA,TRBV6-1,TRBJ2-3,NA,TGTGCCAGCAGTGAAGTCGCCAGGAGGGGGACAGATACGCAGTATTTT,CASSEVARRGTDTQYF
NA,TRBV20-1,TRBJ2-1,many,TGCAGTGCTAGAGACGTAGCGGCGGGCTACAATGAGCAGTTCTTC,CSARDVAAGYNEQFF
NA,TRBV5-1,TRBJ2-7,many,TGCGCCAGCAGCTTGGAAGGACAGAACTACGAGCAGTACTTC,CASSLEGQNYEQYF
NA,TRBV7-2,TRBJ2-7,many,TGTGCCAGCAGCCCTGGTGGCCAGCAGTACTTC,CASSPGGQQYF
NA,TRBV5-6,TRBJ2-7,few,TGTGCCAGCAAGCTAGGGACGGAGTCCTACGAGCAGTACTTC,CASKLGTESYEQYF
TRBD2,TRBV5-1,TRBJ2-1,many,TGCGCCAGCAGTTACGCGGGGGGCTCCCCCAATGAGCAGTTCTTC,CASSYAGGSPNEQFF
NA,TRBV18,TRBJ2-1,NA,TGTGCCAGCTCACCCCCGTGGCAGGGGTACAATGAGCAGTTCTTC,CASSPPWQGYNEQFF
TRBD1,TRBV9,TRBJ1-1,many,TGTGCCAGCAGCGTACGACAGGGGGCGAACGAAGCTTTCTTT,CASSVRQGANEAFF
NA,TRBV29-1,TRBJ2-2,many,TGCAGCGTTGAAGCCCCCGAGGAAGACCGGGCGAACACCGGGGAGCTGTTTTTT,CSVEAPEEDRANTGELFF
NA,TRBV7-6,TRBJ2-7,many,TGTGCCAGCAGCTTAGATGGTAGCGGAGCCTACGAGCAGTACTTC,CASSLDGSGAYEQYF
NA,TRBV18,TRBJ2-7,few,TGTGCCAGCTCACCACCGAACCTCCTCTACGAGCAGTACTTC,CASSPPNLLYEQYF
NA,TRBV5-1,TRBJ2-5,many,TGCGCCAGCACCAAGCCGGGACAAAAGCAAGAGACCCAGTACTTC,CASTKPGQKQETQYF
NA,TRBV6-6,TRBJ2-2,many,TGTGCCAGCAGTTACCCGGCCGGGGAGCTGTTTTTT,CASSYPAGELFF
TRBD2,TRBV12-3/TRBV12-4,TRBJ2-7,many,TGTGCCAGCAGTTTAGTCCCACAGCGGGGGGGTAGCTCCTACGAGCAGTACTTC,CASSLVPQRGGSSYEQYF
TRBD2,TRBV7-3,TRBJ2-3,few,TGTGCCAGCAGCCCTAGCGGGGGGGCCCGCACAGATACGCAGTATTTT,CASSPSGGARTDTQYF
NA,TRBV20-1,TRBJ2-7,many,TGCAGTGCTACCACAAGAGGGATAAGGGCCTACGAGCAGTACTTC,CSATTRGIRAYEQYF
NA,TRBV11-2,TRBJ2-1,many,TGTGCCAGCAGCGTAAATTTCGGGGTCAATGAGCAGTTCTTC,CASSVNFGVNEQFF
TRBD2,TRBV4-2,TRBJ2-5,many,TGTGCCAGCAGCCAAGATGTGGCTAGCGGGGAAGAGACCCAGTACTTC,CASSQDVASGEETQYF
TRBD1,TRBV19,TRBJ1-5,few,TGTGCCAGTAGTACCGACAGGGTCGACAATCAGCCCCAGCATTTT,CASSTDRVDNQPQHF
TRBD2,TRBV10-3,TRBJ2-1,many,TGTGCCATCAGCTTAGCGGGAGAAACCTACAATGAGCAGTTCTTC,CAISLAGETYNEQFF
NA,TRBV7-6,TRBJ2-1,many,TGTGCCAGCAGCTTAGATCAGTTCTTC,CASSLDQFF
TRBD1,TRBV5-1,TRBJ2-2,many,TGCGCCAGCAGCTTGGGCGACAGGGTCTCCGGGGAGCTGTTTTTT,CASSLGDRVSGELFF
NA,TRBV5-1,TRBJ2-1,many,TGCGCCAGCAGCTGGAGGGACCGCGGCTCCTACAATGAGCAGTTCTTC,CASSWRDRGSYNEQFF
NA,TRBV28,TRBJ2-7,many,TGTGCCAGCAGGGCCCAGACCTCCTACGAGCAGTACTTC,CASRAQTSYEQYF
TRBD2,TRBV4-3,TRBJ2-7,many,TGCGCCAGCAGCATGAATCGCGGGGGGCCCTGGGAGCAGTACTTC,CASSMNRGGPWEQYF
NA,TRBV30,TRBJ2-2,NA,TGTGCCTGGAGGGTCGATGATTACACCGGGGAGCTGTTTTTT,CAWRVDDYTGELFF
TRBD2,TRBV6-2/TRBV6-3,TRBJ2-7,many,TGTGCCAGCAGATCACCACTAGCGGGTGTCTCCTACGAGCAGTACTTC,CASRSPLAGVSYEQYF
NA,TRBV27,TRBJ2-1,many,TGTGCCAGCAGTTACCAGAGTTTCTCCTACAATGAGCAGTTCTTC,CASSYQSFSYNEQFF
NA,TRBV12-3/TRBV12-4,TRBJ1-1,many,TGTGCCAGCAGTTTGCTGGGGGTGAACACTGAAGCTTTCTTT,CASSLLGVNTEAFF
NA,TRBV12-3/TRBV12-4,TRBJ2-7,many,TGTGCCAGCAGTCCCCGACCGGAACTCTACGAGCAGTACTTC,CASSPRPELYEQYF
NA,TRBV12-3/TRBV12-4,TRBJ2-1,many,TGTGCCAGCAGTTTGGGCTTTTACAATGAGCAGTTCTTC,CASSLGFYNEQFF
NA,TRBV18,TRBJ1-3,many,TGTGCCAGCTCACGAGGGTTCTCTGGAAACACCATATATTTT,CASSRGFSGNTIYF
NA,TRBV27,TRBJ2-3,many,TGTGCCACCCTAAGAGACAATGGGGATACGCAGTATTTT,CATLRDNGDTQYF
TRBD2,TRBV7-2,TRBJ2-3,many,TGTGCCAGCAGCTTTTTACCTGGACTAGTTCCCCGTCCGGGGTATTTT,CASSFLPGLVPRPGYF
NA,TRBV7-9,TRBJ2-3,many,TGTGCCAGCAGCTTTGTCAGTCTGAATCCGACAGATACGCAGTATTTT,CASSFVSLNPTDTQYF